This is a list of T cell receptor beta chains from one sample in a study of cytomegalovirus exposure and HLA in healthy donors. This table comes from immunoSEQ multiplex PCR, and its TCRdb copy is limited to in-frame clones, with some not included. The sample has around 200,000 clones, 70% to 80% seen once; the top ten hold 0.22%. Sequenced input: PBMCs. The receptor source for this set is a girl aged 2-9 years in good health and CMV-seronegative. The CDR3 runs from the conserved cysteine through the conserved F or W. Fields, in order: clone size, V gene, D gene, J gene, CDR3 protein, CDR3 DNA. A D gene is named only where the DNA matches it firmly. Clone size is not always given. Where it is, it says once, few, many or a class for expanded clones.

clone_size: few
v_call: TRBV5-1
d_call: TRBD2
j_call: TRBJ2-5
cdr3_aa: CASSLVELAGSETQYF
cdr3_nt: TGCGCCAGCAGCTTGGTGGAGCTAGCGGGGTCAGAGACCCAGTACTTC

clone_size: .
v_call: TRBV25-1
d_call: TRBD2
j_call: TRBJ2-7
cdr3_aa: CASSEDFGLAGRSEQYF
cdr3_nt: TGTGCCAGCAGTGAAGATTTCGGACTAGCGGGAAGGAGCGAGCAGTACTTC

clone_size: .
v_call: TRBV11-3
d_call: TRBD2
j_call: TRBJ2-1
cdr3_aa: CASSLLGRRYNEQFF
cdr3_nt: TGTGCCAGCAGCTTACTCGGGAGGCGATACAATGAGCAGTTCTTC

clone_size: .
v_call: TRBV27
d_call: .
j_call: TRBJ1-2
cdr3_aa: CASTPKEGVYGYTF
cdr3_nt: TGTGCCAGCACCCCTAAAGAGGGGGTTTATGGCTACACCTTC

clone_size: .
v_call: TRBV30
d_call: .
j_call: TRBJ1-2
cdr3_aa: CAWSLDSNSNYGYTF
cdr3_nt: TGTGCCTGGTCTTTAGACAGCAATTCTAACTATGGCTACACCTTC

clone_size: .
v_call: TRBV19
d_call: TRBD1
j_call: TRBJ1-1
cdr3_aa: CASSIVAGGAFF
cdr3_nt: TGTGCCAGTAGTATCGTTGCAGGGGGGGCTTTCTTT

clone_size: .
v_call: TRBV27
d_call: .
j_call: TRBJ2-2
cdr3_aa: CASRPIAVITGELFF
cdr3_nt: TGTGCCAGCAGACCCATAGCGGTGATCACCGGGGAGCTGTTTTTT

clone_size: .
v_call: TRBV6-5
d_call: TRBD1
j_call: TRBJ2-5
cdr3_aa: CASRLTQGGSETQYF
cdr3_nt: TGTGCCAGCAGACTCACACAGGGGGGATCAGAGACCCAGTACTTC

clone_size: few
v_call: TRBV19
d_call: TRBD1
j_call: TRBJ1-1
cdr3_aa: CASNPPGQTEAFF
cdr3_nt: TGTGCCAGTAACCCACCGGGACAGACTGAAGCTTTCTTT

clone_size: .
v_call: TRBV2
d_call: .
j_call: TRBJ1-2
cdr3_aa: CASSEGRGDTF
cdr3_nt: TGTGCCAGCAGTGAAGGCAGGGGCGACACCTTC

clone_size: .
v_call: TRBV6-5
d_call: .
j_call: TRBJ2-4
cdr3_aa: CASSYSYQDSRVAKYF
cdr3_nt: TGTGCCAGCAGTTACTCATATCAGGACAGCCGCGTCGCCAAGTACTTC

clone_size: .
v_call: TRBV7-9
d_call: .
j_call: TRBJ2-1
cdr3_aa: CASSLALSGEQFF
cdr3_nt: TGTGCCAGCAGCTTAGCTTTAAGCGGGGAGCAGTTCTTC

clone_size: few
v_call: TRBV6-6
d_call: .
j_call: TRBJ2-1
cdr3_aa: CASRGIGAGPYNEQFF
cdr3_nt: TGTGCCAGCAGGGGGATAGGGGCCGGGCCCTACAATGAGCAGTTCTTC

clone_size: .
v_call: TRBV29-1
d_call: TRBD2
j_call: TRBJ2-7
cdr3_aa: CSATGPSGRPYEQYF
cdr3_nt: TGCAGCGCCACTGGGCCTAGCGGGAGACCCTACGAGCAGTACTTC

clone_size: .
v_call: TRBV6-6
d_call: TRBD2
j_call: TRBJ2-4
cdr3_aa: CASSDTGGKNIQYF
cdr3_nt: TGTGCCAGCAGTGACACGGGGGGCAAAAACATTCAGTACTTC

clone_size: .
v_call: TRBV6-5
d_call: TRBD2
j_call: TRBJ2-2
cdr3_aa: CASSWGSSGGPGELFF
cdr3_nt: TGTGCCAGCAGTTGGGGGAGTAGCGGGGGACCCGGGGAGCTGTTTTTT

clone_size: few
v_call: TRBV11-2
d_call: .
j_call: TRBJ2-1
cdr3_aa: CASSRPGNEQFF
cdr3_nt: TGTGCCAGCAGCCGCCCGGGGAATGAGCAGTTCTTC

clone_size: .
v_call: TRBV10-2
d_call: .
j_call: TRBJ1-3
cdr3_aa: CASSPGRSSGNTIYF
cdr3_nt: TGCGCCAGCAGCCCGGGGAGATCGTCGGGAAACACCATATATTTT

clone_size: .
v_call: TRBV29-1
d_call: TRBD1
j_call: TRBJ2-3
cdr3_aa: CSVERGQRRRADTQYF
cdr3_nt: TGCAGCGTTGAGAGGGGGCAGAGGAGGCGGGCGGATACGCAGTATTTT

clone_size: once
v_call: TRBV10-3
d_call: TRBD1
j_call: TRBJ1-1
cdr3_aa: CAISRGGSEAFF
cdr3_nt: TGTGCCATCAGTCGAGGGGGCTCCGAAGCTTTCTTT

clone_size: .
v_call: TRBV5-1
d_call: TRBD1
j_call: TRBJ2-1
cdr3_aa: CASSRRDRGSDEQFF
cdr3_nt: TGCGCCAGCAGCCGGCGGGACAGGGGTTCCGATGAGCAGTTCTTC

clone_size: .
v_call: TRBV6-5
d_call: .
j_call: TRBJ1-1
cdr3_aa: CASSGVTSGTEAFF
cdr3_nt: TGTGCCAGCAGTGGAGTAACCAGTGGCACTGAAGCTTTCTTT

clone_size: .
v_call: TRBV5-1
d_call: .
j_call: TRBJ2-1
cdr3_aa: CASSLKLLDIDEQFF
cdr3_nt: TGCGCCAGCAGCTTAAAGTTACTAGATATCGATGAGCAGTTCTTC